This record looks at one T cell receptor beta chain sequence and its context. The antigen remains unidentified. These data belong to a study of identical twins. This CDR3 has 15 residues. The germline gives CDR1 MNHEY, CDR2 SVGAGI. Losses at the gene ends were 3 bases for V and 6 bases for J; bases not matched to a gene: 4. TCRdb processed the 5' RACE reads anew with MiXCR; each CDR3 protein has one entry. The profile covers 300,000 or so distinct CDR3 sequences, with roughly 9.8% appearing a single time and about 7.1% taken by the ten largest. Healthy Caucasians provided all donations. Study-level points and caveats: The abundant beta clonotypes from cord blood had fewer insertions, and memory repertoires had none of this. Out-of-frame alpha sequences shared between twins exhibited an excess of low generation probability. Twins' excess sharing was less marked for out-of-frame beta sequences.

Another study also made use of these data, one on yellow fever vaccine responses in identical twins.

What was sequenced was CD8+ T cells sorted from blood. This clonotype was obtained from a woman younger than 30 in good health. The chain links TRBV6-5 to TRBJ2-1, with 11 bases matching TRBD2. The CDR3 DNA reads as TGTGCCAGCAGTTATTTAGCGGGGGGGCGCAATGAGCAGTTCTTC. Protein sequence: CASSYLAGGRNEQFF.